The following is a TCR beta chain sequence with its context. Its antigen is undetermined. Germline CDR1 SGHVS, CDR2 FNYEAQ. V lost 4 bases, J lost 2 bases, and 11 bases lay in between. This CDR3 region has 14 residues. TCRdb keeps only in-frame clones here, not all; method: immunoSEQ multiplex PCR. The table has about 160,000 clones, approximately 90% seen once. The sample belongs to a study of T cell responses to AZD1222 COVID-19 vaccine. Study-wide findings and caveats: Nearly half of spike-specific TCRs reportedly target unmutated variant regions. No day 14 peak samples; only post-peak repertoires were characterized. Females outnumbered males among donors, who were mostly white British; clonal diversity was possibly underestimated.

This specimen consisted of peripheral blood, obtained 28 days after the second AZD1222 dose. The V and J genes are TRBV7-6 and TRBJ2-5, with TRBD2 as a possible D gene (6 bases). This TCR was recovered from an adult who received the AZD1222 COVID-19 vaccine. CDR3 in DNA: TGTGCCAGCAGCTGGACGGGGGTACAAGAGACCCAGTACTTC. Encoded protein: CASSWTGVQETQYF.